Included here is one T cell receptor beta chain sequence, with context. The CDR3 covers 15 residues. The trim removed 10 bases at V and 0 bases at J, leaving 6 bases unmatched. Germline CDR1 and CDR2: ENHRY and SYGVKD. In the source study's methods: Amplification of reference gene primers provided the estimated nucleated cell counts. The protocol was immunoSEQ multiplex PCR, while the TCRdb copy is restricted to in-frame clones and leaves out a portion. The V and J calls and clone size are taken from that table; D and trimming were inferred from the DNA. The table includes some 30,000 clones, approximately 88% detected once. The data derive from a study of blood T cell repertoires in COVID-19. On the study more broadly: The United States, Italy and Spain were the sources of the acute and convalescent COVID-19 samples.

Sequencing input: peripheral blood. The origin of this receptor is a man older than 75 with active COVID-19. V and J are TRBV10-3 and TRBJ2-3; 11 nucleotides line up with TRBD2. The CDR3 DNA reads TGTGCCACCCGCACTAGCGGGGGAAGCACAGATACGCAGTATTTT. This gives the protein CATRTSGGSTDTQYF.